Described below is a single TCR beta chain sequence and its context. Its matching antigen is unknown. This entry belongs to a study of cytomegalovirus exposure and HLA in healthy donors. Study-wide points: CMV serostatus was the sole immune exposure information available. A later analysis appeared to link common viral pathogens to several of the most significant clusters. Reportedly, a later analysis found an Asian-associated ancestry cluster had fewer N-insertions than the roughly 700-donor mean. Based on reports, TCR beta sequences accurately predicted HLA-A and HLA-B alleles for most subjects.

Germline lookup yields CDR1 SEHNR and CDR2 FQNEAQ (reference sequence). The CDR3 extends over 17 amino acids. Germline trimming cut 4 bases from V and 1 base from J; bases unmatched to any gene: 5. In the PCR, 60 Vbeta and 13 Jbeta primers were used. The data were produced by immunoSEQ multiplex PCR, yet TCRdb's version contains in-frame clones alone and is incomplete. Its table lists about 130,000 clones. Material: PBMCs. The receptor was isolated from a man aged 25 to 45 in good health and CMV-seronegative. This chain links TRBV7-9 with TRBJ2-6; TRBD1 matches 9 bases. The CDR3: CASSSGQGFSGANVLTF. CDR3 bases: TGTGCCAGCAGCTCGGGACAGGGATTTTCTGGGGCCAACGTCCTGACTTTC.